This T cell receptor (beta chain) was retrieved from a study of identical twins. This clonotype was recorded a few times. Germline CDR1 is MDHEN and CDR2 is SYDVKM. The V gene end was trimmed by 7 bases and the J gene end by 3 bases; junction bases not matched to a gene: 6. CDR3 length: 15 residues. TCRdb re-analysed the 5' RACE reads in MiXCR, keeping a single row per CDR3 protein. The table lists some 500,000 distinct CDR3 sequences, 13% to 15% of them singletons, with 0.5% to 0.65% in the top ten. This sample also belongs to another study, concerning yellow fever vaccine responses in identical twins. That publication notes: Reportedly, the T cell response mounted by twins to vaccine seemed partly convergent, partly personalized.

The chain links TRBV28 to TRBJ2-7; 13 bases align to TRBD2. The sequencing sample was made of CD4+ T cells sorted from blood. This TCR was recovered from a woman aged 18-30 years in good health. The CDR3 DNA reads TGTGCCAGCATCCGAGGGACTAGCGGGAACTACGAGCAGTACTTC. Its protein product is CASIRGTSGNYEQYF.